These T cell receptor beta chains were read from a single sample in a study of shared clonotypes between healthy human individuals. Produced via immunoSEQ multiplex PCR; TCRdb's table is partial and in-frame only. The table has hundreds of thousands of clones, about 91% seen once. Sequenced sample: naive CD8+ T cells sorted from blood. Receptors originate from a man under 40 in good health. Both conserved end residues are part of each CDR3. D genes are given only for firm matches. Expanded clones get a size class; other rows say once, few or many, or leave the size out.

clone_size,v_call,d_call,j_call,cdr3_aa,cdr3_nt
-,TRBV5-4,-,TRBJ2-2,CASSPDYNTGELFF,TGTGCCAGCAGCCCGGACTATAACACCGGGGAGCTGTTTTTT
-,TRBV4-2,-,TRBJ2-1,CASSQLQGGISYNEQFF,TGTGCCAGCAGCCAACTTCAGGGGGGGATTTCCTACAATGAGCAGTTCTTC
-,TRBV5-1,TRBD2,TRBJ2-1,CASRAANSGSSYNEQFF,TGCGCCAGCCGCGCGGCGAATAGCGGGAGCTCCTACAATGAGCAGTTCTTC
-,TRBV18,TRBD2,TRBJ2-1,CASSQGLAGSSYNEQFF,TGTGCCAGCTCCCAGGGGCTAGCGGGTAGCTCCTACAATGAGCAGTTCTTC
-,TRBV2,-,TRBJ1-4,CASRGGRESEKLFF,TGTGCCAGCAGGGGCGGCAGGGAGAGTGAAAAACTGTTTTTT
-,TRBV15,TRBD1,TRBJ1-1,CATSKAGQGVSNTEAFF,TGTGCCACCAGCAAGGCCGGACAGGGGGTCTCTAACACTGAAGCTTTCTTT
once,TRBV19,TRBD1,TRBJ2-4,CASSTGGPKNIQYF,TGTGCCAGTAGCACAGGGGGCCCCAAAAACATTCAGTACTTC
-,TRBV13,TRBD2,TRBJ2-7,CASSSRGGEYYEQYF,TGTGCCAGCAGCTCCCGGGGGGGCGAATACTACGAGCAGTACTTC
-,TRBV27,TRBD1,TRBJ2-2,CASSWTGAGELFF,TGTGCCAGCAGTTGGACAGGGGCCGGGGAGCTGTTTTTT
-,TRBV28,TRBD2,TRBJ2-2,CASSLETSGGLPSGELFF,TGTGCCAGCAGTTTGGAGACTAGCGGGGGCCTCCCCTCCGGGGAGCTGTTTTTT
-,TRBV5-1,-,TRBJ2-3,CASSLVTAGTGADTQYF,TGCGCCAGCAGCTTGGTCACAGCCGGGACGGGGGCAGATACGCAGTATTTT
-,TRBV28,-,TRBJ1-1,CASRDSKGEAFF,TGTGCCAGCAGGGACTCGAAGGGCGAAGCTTTCTTT
-,TRBV30,-,TRBJ2-1,CAWSARRDEQFF,TGTGCCTGGAGTGCTAGAAGGGATGAGCAGTTCTTC
-,TRBV18,-,TRBJ1-1,CASSAGGTEAFF,TGTGCCAGCTCAGCAGGCGGCACTGAAGCTTTCTTT
-,TRBV6-4,TRBD2,TRBJ2-1,CASSYSGRAIDEQFF,TGTGCCAGCAGCTATAGCGGGAGGGCCATAGATGAGCAGTTCTTC